These 4 T cell receptor beta chains were all obtained from the same sample, sequenced in a study of cytomegalovirus exposure and HLA in healthy donors. Amplification used 60 Vbeta primers and 13 Jbeta primers. Assay used: immunoSEQ multiplex PCR; TCRdb lists only in-frame clones, some missing. The sample lists about 110,000 clones, about three quarters occurring once. The sample was PBMCs. These receptors were collected from a woman aged 60-75 years in good health and CMV-seropositive.

The V call is TRBV27, the J call TRBJ2-3, with 8 bases aligning to TRBD2. CDR1 and CDR2 (germline): MNHEY, SMNVEV (reference sequence). Losses at the gene ends were 2 bases for V and 5 bases for J; bases not matched to a gene: 15. This CDR3 spans 18 amino acids. The CDR3 region is CASSLRSDRAGVVDTQYF. The CDR3 nucleotides are TGTGCCAGCAGTTTACGTTCCGATCGAGCGGGAGTAGTAGATACGCAGTATTTT.

J is TRBJ2-3 and V is TRBV7-8, with 11 bases lining up with TRBD2. Unmatched junction bases numbered 7, after V lost 5 bases and J lost 3 bases. CDR1 is SGHVS and CDR2 is FQNEAQ in the germline V gene. CDR3 length: 16 residues. This chain's CDR3 is CASSPTSGMGTDTQYF. CDR3 bases: TGTGCCAGCAGCCCGACTAGCGGGATGGGAACAGATACGCAGTATTTT.

This chain uses TRBV28 with TRBJ1-2; perhaps TRBD1 as D (5 bases). V was shortened by 6 bases and J by 5 bases, with 31 bases between the two germline ends. The CDR3 has 19 amino acids. Germline-derived CDR1 and CDR2 are MDHEN and SYDVKM. The CDR3 DNA reads as TGTGCCAGCAGCTCAGCCGGGGCGGAAGCGGGGCCCCAAAGATATGGCTACACCTTC. It is translated as CASSSAGAEAGPQRYGYTF.

V gene TRBV5-1 combines with J gene TRBJ2-7, with a possible D match to TRBD1 (6 bases). The germline CDR1 and CDR2 sequences are SGHRS and YFSETQ. This CDR3 region has 15 residues. The germline V and J ends were trimmed by 2 bases and 2 bases, with 14 bases remaining between them. The CDR3 DNA reads TGCGCCAGCAGCTTCGTAGGGGGTGCGACCTACGAGCAGTACTTC. Encoded protein: CASSFVGGATYEQYF.